A single sample gave rise to the 9 T cell receptor beta chains below, sequenced in a study of monozygotic twins with inflammatory bowel disease. TCRdb re-called the 5' RACE reads; every CDR3 protein appears as one record, without DNA. This repertoire comprises more than 100,000 distinct CDR3 sequences; its ten largest clones make up approximately 2%. Source material: blood. The receptors were gathered from a human donor with ulcerative colitis or Crohn's disease, or a healthy co-twin of an affected twin (not recorded which).

V and J are TRBV20-1 and TRBJ1-2; TCRdb indicates TRBD1, and absent DNA this call remains unverified. There are 13 residues in the CDR3. CDR1 and CDR2 from the germline V gene are DFQATT and SNEGSKA (reference sequence). The CDR3 is CSARGGLNYGYTF.

The V and J genes are TRBV7-2 and TRBJ2-1; there is no DNA to check the TCRdb D call of TRBD1. Germline-derived CDR1 and CDR2 are SGHTA and FQGNSA. CDR3 length: 14 residues. The CDR3 loop reads CASSTGTGDNEQFF.

This chain links TRBV11-2 with TRBJ1-1; TCRdb designates TRBD1, a call that cannot be tested without DNA. Germline-derived CDR1 and CDR2 are SGHAT and FQNNGV. This CDR3 region has 12 residues. The CDR3 region is CASSSRAVEAFF.

The rearrangement uses TRBV28 and TRBJ1-5. Germline-derived CDR1 and CDR2 are MDHEN and SYDVKM. This CDR3 region has 13 residues. The CDR3 sequence is CASSRYLGQPQHF.

The chain links TRBV7-9 to TRBJ2-7; TCRdb outputs TRBD1, but without DNA this stays unchecked. Germline lookup yields CDR1 SEHNR and CDR2 FQNEAQ (reference sequence). The CDR3 has 14 residues. CDR3 in amino acids: CASTPQGAFYEQYF.

The rearrangement joins TRBV28 to TRBJ1-1; as DNA is missing, the TRBD1 call by TCRdb cannot be tested. CDR3 length: 12 residues. The germline CDR1 and CDR2 sequences are MDHEN and SYDVKM. This CDR3 reads CASSLLGQRAFF. Full variable domain (missing parts from reference TRBV28 and TRBJ1-1): DVKVTQSSRYLVKRTGEKVFLECVQDMDHENMFWYRQDPGLGLRLIYFSYDVKMKEKGDIPEGYSVSREKKERFSLILESASTNQTSMYLCASSLLGQRAFFGQGTRLTVV.

V usage is TRBV7-9 and J usage is TRBJ2-5; no DNA is available, so the TRBD2 call from TCRdb remains unchecked. The CDR3 runs to 13 residues. The germline V gene has CDR1 SEHNR and CDR2 FQNEAQ (reference sequence). The CDR3 loop is CASSLTSWETQYF.

J is TRBJ2-5 and V is TRBV5-1; TCRdb's D call, TRBD1, is unchecked because there is no DNA. The CDR3 contains 14 residues. The germline V gene encodes CDR1 SGHRS and CDR2 YFSETQ. The CDR3 here is CASSTIQGQETQYF.

This chain connects TRBV7-8 to TRBJ1-1; TCRdb's D call, TRBD1, is unchecked because there is no DNA. Germline CDR1 is SGHVS and CDR2 is FQNEAQ. This CDR3 region has 15 residues. The CDR3 region is CASSLARGGPTEAFF.